This record looks at one TCR beta chain sequence and its context. Its antigen is as yet unknown. This entry comes from a study of T cells in localized non-small cell lung cancer. Study-level results: Adjacent lung held a median around 60 of the top 100 tumor clones. Sequencing was restricted to one tumor region; therefore, heterogeneity remains possible. Measurement of T cell clonality placed uninvolved adjacent lung highest, above the level in tumor. A raised T cell density in blood coincided with lengthier overall survival.

Libraries were prepared by immunoSEQ multiplex PCR; TCRdb keeps only in-frame clonotypes and omits some of them. Of about 46,000 clones in the sample, approximately 81% were seen once. CDR1 is MGHDK, CDR2 SYGVNS, per germline. Deletions cut 1 base from V and 5 bases from J, with 12 bases between. This CDR3 region has 16 residues. The TCR was taken from a man aged 40-75 years with stage III lung adenocarcinoma. The rearrangement joins TRBV25-1 to TRBJ1-6; D not resolved. The sequenced sample was peripheral blood mononuclear cells, obtained before any cancer treatment. CDR3 in amino acids: CASSELEGADNSPLHF. The CDR3 nucleotides are TGTGCCAGCAGTGAATTAGAGGGTGCTGATAATTCACCCCTCCACTTT.